This record looks at one T cell receptor beta chain sequence and its context. Trimming pared 3 bases from V and 6 bases from J, leaving 12 bases between. Looked up from germline, CDR1 is MNHNS and CDR2 is SASEGT. The length of the CDR3 is 14 residues. The sample is drawn from a study of blood T cell repertoires in COVID-19. About the study: The cDNA or gDNA used as material had been derived from T cells, B-cell-depleted T cells, or PBMCs.

Profiled with immunoSEQ multiplex PCR; TCRdb holds only in-frame clones, not every one. The sample comprises nearly 250,000 clones, about nine tenths of which are singletons, and 1.5% to 2% rests with the top ten. The sequenced sample consisted of peripheral blood. The chain is built from TRBV6-1 and TRBJ1-5; D is ambiguous. The clonotype originates from a woman aged 55 to 70 who had recovered from COVID-19. This chain's CDR3 is CASSEPLVGQPQHF. The CDR3 coding sequence is TGTGCCAGCAGTGAGCCCTTGGTCGGTCAGCCCCAGCATTTT.